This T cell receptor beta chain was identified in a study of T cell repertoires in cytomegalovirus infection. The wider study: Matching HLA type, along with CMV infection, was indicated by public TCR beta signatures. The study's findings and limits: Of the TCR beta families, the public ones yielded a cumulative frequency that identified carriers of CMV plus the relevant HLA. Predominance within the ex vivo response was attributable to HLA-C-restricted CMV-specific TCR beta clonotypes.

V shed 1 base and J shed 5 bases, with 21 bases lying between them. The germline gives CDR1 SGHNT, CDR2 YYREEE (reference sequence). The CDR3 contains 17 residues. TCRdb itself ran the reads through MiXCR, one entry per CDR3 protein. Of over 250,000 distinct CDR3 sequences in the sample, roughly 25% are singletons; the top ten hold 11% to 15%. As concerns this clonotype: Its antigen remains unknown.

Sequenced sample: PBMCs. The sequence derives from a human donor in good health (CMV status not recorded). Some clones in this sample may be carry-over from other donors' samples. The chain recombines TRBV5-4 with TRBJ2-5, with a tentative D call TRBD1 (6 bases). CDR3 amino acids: CASSLLARLQGGETQYF. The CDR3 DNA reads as TGTGCCAGCAGCTTGTTGGCGCGTCTACAGGGTGGGGAGACCCAGTACTTC. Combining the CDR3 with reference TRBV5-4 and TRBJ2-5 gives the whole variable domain ETGVTQSPTHLIKTRGQQVTLRCSSQSGHNTVSWYQQALGQGPQFIFQYYREEENGRGNFPPRFSGLQFPNYSSELNVNALELDDSALYLCASSLLARLQGGETQYFGPGTRLLVL.